This TCR beta chain was captured in a study of technical replicates of blood from a handful of donors. CDR3 length: 14 amino acids. CDR1 and CDR2 from the germline V gene are SGDLS and YYNGEE. Trimming took off 0 bases at V and 6 bases at J, with 11 bases between the two ends. The data were produced by immunoSEQ multiplex PCR, yet TCRdb's version contains in-frame clones alone and is incomplete. Seen here are approximately 60,000 clones, 70% to 90% observed once, and the top ten hold approximately 5.1%. The sequencing sample was made of PBMCs. The V call is TRBV9, the J call TRBJ2-3; D might be TRBD2 (5 bases). This receptor was identified in a human donor in good health. Some clones in this sample may be carry-over from other donors' samples. DNA for the CDR3: TGTGCCAGCAGCGTAGATGGATCGGGGGATACGCAGTATTTT. This translates into CASSVDGSGDTQYF.